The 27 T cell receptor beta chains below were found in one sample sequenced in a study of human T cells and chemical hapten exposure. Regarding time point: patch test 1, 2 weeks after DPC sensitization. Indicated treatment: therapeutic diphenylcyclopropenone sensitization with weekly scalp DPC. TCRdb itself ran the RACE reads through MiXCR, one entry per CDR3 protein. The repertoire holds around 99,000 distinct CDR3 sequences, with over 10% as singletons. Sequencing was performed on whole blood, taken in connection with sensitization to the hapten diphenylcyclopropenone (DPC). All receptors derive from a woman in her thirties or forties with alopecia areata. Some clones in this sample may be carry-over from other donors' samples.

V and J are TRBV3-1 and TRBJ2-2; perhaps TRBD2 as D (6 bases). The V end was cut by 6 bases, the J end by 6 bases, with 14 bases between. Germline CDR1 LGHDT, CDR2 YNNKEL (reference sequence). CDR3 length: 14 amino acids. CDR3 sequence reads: CASSPIGGAGELFF. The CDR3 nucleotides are TGTGCCAGCAGTCCAATTGGAGGGGCCGGGGAGCTGTTTTTT.

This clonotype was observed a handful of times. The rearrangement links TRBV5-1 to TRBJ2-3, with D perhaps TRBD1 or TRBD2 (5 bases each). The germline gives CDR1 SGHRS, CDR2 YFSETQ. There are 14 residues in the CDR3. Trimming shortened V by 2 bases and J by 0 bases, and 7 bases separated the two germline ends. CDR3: CASSFEGSTDTQYF. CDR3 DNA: TGCGCCAGCAGCTTCGAGGGGAGCACAGATACGCAGTATTTT.

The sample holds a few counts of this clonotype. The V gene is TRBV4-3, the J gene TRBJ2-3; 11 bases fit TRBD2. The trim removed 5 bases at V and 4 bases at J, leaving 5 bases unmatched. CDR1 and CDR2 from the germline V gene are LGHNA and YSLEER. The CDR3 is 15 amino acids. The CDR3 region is CASSGVAGGPDTQYF. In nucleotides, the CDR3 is TGCGCCAGCAGCGGGGTAGCGGGAGGGCCAGATACGCAGTATTTT.

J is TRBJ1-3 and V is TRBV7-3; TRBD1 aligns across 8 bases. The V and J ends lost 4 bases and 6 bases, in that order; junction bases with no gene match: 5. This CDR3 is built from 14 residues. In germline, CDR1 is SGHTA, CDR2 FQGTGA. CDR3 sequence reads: CASSYGTGLNTIYF. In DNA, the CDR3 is TGTGCCAGCAGCTACGGGACAGGCCTAAACACCATATATTTT.

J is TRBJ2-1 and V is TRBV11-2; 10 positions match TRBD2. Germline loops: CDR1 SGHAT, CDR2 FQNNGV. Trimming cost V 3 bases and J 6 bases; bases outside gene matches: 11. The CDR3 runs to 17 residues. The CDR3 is CASSLGTLAGASNEQFF. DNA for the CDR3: TGTGCCAGCAGCTTGGGAACTCTAGCGGGAGCCTCCAATGAGCAGTTCTTC.

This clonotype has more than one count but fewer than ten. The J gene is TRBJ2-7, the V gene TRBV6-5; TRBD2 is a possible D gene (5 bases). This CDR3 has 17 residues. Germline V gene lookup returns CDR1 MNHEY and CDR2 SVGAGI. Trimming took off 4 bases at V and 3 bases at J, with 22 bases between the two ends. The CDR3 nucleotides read TGTGCCAGCAGTTGGGGTCGCTCGGGGAGTCTACTCTACGAGCAGTACTTC. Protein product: CASSWGRSGSLLYEQYF.

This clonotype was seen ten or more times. The DNA for the CDR3 is TGCAGCGGAGGTGAAGCGGGACTCTCCTACAATGAGCAGTTCTTC. Encoded protein: CSGGEAGLSYNEQFF. The gene calls are TRBV29-1 and TRBJ2-1; 7 bases match TRBD2. The germline V gene has CDR1 SQVTM and CDR2 ANQGSEA. The length of the CDR3 is 15 residues. V lost 7 bases, J lost 0 bases, and 9 bases stayed unmatched.

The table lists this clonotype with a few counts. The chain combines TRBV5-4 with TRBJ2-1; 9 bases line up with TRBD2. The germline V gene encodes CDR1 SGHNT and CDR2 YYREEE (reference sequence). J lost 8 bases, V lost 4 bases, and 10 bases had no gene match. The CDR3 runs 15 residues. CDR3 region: CASSQGLAYRDEQFF. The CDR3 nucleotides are TGTGCCAGCAGCCAGGGACTAGCCTATCGGGATGAGCAGTTCTTC.

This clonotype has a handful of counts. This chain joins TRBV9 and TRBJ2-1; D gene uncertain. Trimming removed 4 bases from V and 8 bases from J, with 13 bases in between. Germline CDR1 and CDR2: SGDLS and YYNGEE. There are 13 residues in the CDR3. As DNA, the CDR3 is TGTGCCAGCAGCCCGTCATCCCCGTATGAGCAGTTCTTC. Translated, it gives CASSPSSPYEQFF.

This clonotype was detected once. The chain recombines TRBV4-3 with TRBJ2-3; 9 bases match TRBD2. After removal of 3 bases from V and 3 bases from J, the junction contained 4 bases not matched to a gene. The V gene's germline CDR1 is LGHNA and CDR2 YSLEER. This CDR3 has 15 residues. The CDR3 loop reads CASSQRAGGTDTQYF. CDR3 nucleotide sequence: TGCGCCAGCAGCCAGAGGGCGGGAGGGACAGATACGCAGTATTTT.

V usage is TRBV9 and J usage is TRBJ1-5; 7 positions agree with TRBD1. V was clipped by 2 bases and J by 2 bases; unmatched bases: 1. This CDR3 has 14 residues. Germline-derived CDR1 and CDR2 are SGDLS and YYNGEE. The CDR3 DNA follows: TGTGCCAGCAGCGTCGGGACAGGCAATCAGCCCCAGCATTTT. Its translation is CASSVGTGNQPQHF.

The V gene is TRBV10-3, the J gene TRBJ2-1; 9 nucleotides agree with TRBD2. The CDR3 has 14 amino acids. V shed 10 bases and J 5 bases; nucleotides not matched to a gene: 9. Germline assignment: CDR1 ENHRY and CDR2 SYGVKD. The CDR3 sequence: CATRGLALNNEQFF. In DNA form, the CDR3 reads TGTGCCACCCGGGGACTAGCCTTAAACAATGAGCAGTTCTTC.

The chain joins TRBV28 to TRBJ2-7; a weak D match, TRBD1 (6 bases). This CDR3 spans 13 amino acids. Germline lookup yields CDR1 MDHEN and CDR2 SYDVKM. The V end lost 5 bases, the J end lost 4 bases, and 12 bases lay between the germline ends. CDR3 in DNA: TGTGCCAGCAGTACCTCGACAGGATACGAGCAGTACTTC. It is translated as CASSTSTGYEQYF.

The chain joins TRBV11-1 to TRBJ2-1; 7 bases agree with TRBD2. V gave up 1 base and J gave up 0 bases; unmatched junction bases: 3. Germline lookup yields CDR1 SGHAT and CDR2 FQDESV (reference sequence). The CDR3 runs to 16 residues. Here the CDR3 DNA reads TGTGCCAGCAGCTTAGAGCGGGGAGGCTCCTACAATGAGCAGTTCTTC. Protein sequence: CASSLERGGSYNEQFF.

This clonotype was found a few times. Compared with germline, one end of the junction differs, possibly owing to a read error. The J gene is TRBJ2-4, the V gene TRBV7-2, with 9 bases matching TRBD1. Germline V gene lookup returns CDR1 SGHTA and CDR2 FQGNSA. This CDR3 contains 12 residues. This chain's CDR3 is CASSSPGQGHTF. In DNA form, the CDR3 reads TGTGCCAGCAGCTCTCCGGGACAGGGCCATACGTTC.

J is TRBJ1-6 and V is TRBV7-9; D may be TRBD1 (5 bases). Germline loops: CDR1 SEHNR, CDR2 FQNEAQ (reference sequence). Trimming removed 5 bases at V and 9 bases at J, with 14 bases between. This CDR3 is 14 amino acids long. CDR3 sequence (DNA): TGTGCCAGCAGCCCCCAGGGATTAGTTTCACCCCTCCACTTT. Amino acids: CASSPQGLVSPLHF. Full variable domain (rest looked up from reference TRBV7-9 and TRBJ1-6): DTGVSQNPRHKITKRGQNVTFRCDPISEHNRLYWYRQTLGQGPEFLTYFQNEAQLEKSRLLSDRFSAERPKGSFSTLEIQRTEQGDSAMYLCASSPQGLVSPLHFGNGTRLTVT.

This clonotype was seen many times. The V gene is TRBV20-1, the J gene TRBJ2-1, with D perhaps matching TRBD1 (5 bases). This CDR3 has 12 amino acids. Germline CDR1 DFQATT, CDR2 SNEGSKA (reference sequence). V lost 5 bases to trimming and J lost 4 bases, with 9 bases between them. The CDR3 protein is CSAPRQYNEQFF. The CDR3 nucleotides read TGCAGTGCTCCACGACAGTACAATGAGCAGTTCTTC.

Written as DNA, the CDR3 is TGTGCCTGGGGATACAGGGGGCGCGGAGAAAAACTGTTTTTT. As protein: CAWGYRGRGEKLFF. The J gene is TRBJ1-4, the V gene TRBV30; TRBD1 matches at 9 bases. Trimming removed 5 bases from V and 8 bases from J; junction bases left unmatched: 9. CDR3 size: 14 residues. CDR1 and CDR2 from the germline V gene are GTSNPN and SVGIG (reference sequence).

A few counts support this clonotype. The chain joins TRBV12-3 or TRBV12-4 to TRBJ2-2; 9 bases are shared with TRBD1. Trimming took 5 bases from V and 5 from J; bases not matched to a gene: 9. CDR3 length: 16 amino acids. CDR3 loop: CASSLLTGGSTGELFF. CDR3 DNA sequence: TGTGCCAGCAGTCTCCTGACAGGGGGGTCGACCGGGGAGCTGTTTTTT.

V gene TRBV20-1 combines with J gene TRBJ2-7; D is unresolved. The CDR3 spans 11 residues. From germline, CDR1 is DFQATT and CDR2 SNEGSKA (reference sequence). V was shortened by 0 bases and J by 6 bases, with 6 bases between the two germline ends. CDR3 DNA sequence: TGCAGTGCTAGAGATAGTGGCGAGCAGTACTTC. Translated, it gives CSARDSGEQYF.

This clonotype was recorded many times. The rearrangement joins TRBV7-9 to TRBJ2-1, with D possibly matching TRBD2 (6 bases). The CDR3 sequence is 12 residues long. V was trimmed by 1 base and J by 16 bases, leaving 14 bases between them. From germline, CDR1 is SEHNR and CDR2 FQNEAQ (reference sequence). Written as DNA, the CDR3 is TGTGCCAGCAGCTTAGAAGGAGGGCCGAGCTTCTTC. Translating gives CASSLEGGPSFF. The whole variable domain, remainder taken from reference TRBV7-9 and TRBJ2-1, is DTGVSQNPRHKITKRGQNVTFRCDPISEHNRLYWYRQTLGQGPEFLTYFQNEAQLEKSRLLSDRFSAERPKGSFSTLEIQRTEQGDSAMYLCASSLEGGPSFFGPGTRLTVL.

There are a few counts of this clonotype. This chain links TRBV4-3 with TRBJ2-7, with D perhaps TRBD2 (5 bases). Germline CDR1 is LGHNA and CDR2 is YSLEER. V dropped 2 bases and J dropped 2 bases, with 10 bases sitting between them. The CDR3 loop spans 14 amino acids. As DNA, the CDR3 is TGCGCCAGCAGCCAAAAGCCGGGGACCTACGAGCAGTACTTC. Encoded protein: CASSQKPGTYEQYF.

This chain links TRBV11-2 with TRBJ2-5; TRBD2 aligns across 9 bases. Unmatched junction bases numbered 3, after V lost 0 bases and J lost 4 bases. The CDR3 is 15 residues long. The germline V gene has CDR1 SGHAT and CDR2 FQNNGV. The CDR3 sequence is CASSLELAGVETQYF. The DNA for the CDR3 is TGTGCCAGCAGCTTAGAGTTAGCGGGAGTAGAGACCCAGTACTTC.

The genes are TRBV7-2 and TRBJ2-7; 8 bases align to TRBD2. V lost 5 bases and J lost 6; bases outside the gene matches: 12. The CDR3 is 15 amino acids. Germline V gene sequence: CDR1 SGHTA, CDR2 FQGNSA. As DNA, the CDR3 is TGTGCCAGCAGCCTACGGGAGCGGGAGATTTCCGAGCAGTACTTC. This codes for CASSLREREISEQYF.

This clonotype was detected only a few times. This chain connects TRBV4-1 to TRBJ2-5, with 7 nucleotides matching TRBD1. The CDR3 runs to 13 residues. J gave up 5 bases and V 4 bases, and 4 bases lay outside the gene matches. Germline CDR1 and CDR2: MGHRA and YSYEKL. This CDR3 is CASSLGTAETQYF. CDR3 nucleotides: TGCGCCAGCAGCCTGGGGACAGCGGAGACCCAGTACTTC.

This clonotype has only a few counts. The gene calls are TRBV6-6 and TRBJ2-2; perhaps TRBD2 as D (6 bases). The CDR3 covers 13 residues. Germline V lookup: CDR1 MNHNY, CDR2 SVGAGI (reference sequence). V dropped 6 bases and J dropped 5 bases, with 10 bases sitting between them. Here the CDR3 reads CASRTSETGELFF. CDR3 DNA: TGTGCCAGCAGGACTAGTGAAACCGGGGAGCTGTTTTTT.

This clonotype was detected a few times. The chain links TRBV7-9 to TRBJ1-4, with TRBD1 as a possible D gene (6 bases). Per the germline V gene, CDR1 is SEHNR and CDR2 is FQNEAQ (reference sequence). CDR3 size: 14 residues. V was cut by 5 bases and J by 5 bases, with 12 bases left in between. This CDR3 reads CASSIGGPNEKLFF. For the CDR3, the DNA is TGTGCCAGCAGCATCGGGGGGCCAAATGAAAAACTGTTTTTT. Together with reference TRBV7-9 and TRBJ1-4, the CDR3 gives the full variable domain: DTGVSQNPRHKITKRGQNVTFRCDPISEHNRLYWYRQTLGQGPEFLTYFQNEAQLEKSRLLSDRFSAERPKGSFSTLEIQRTEQGDSAMYLCASSIGGPNEKLFFGSGTQLSVL.